The clone carrying this TCR beta chain came up a few times. What it recognizes is unknown. The record originates from a study of post-analysis software for immune sequencing data. Study outcomes and limitations: Several TRBV segments were more frequent in patients than controls; TRBV5-6, TRBV5-1 and TRBV20-1 belonged to this group.

Unique molecular identifiers were present in the TCR beta cDNA libraries. TCRdb itself ran the PCR reads through MiXCR, one entry per CDR3 protein. The table has around 160,000 distinct CDR3 sequences, roughly 35% seen once; the top ten hold 28%. CDR3 length: 14 residues. Per germline, CDR1 SGHTA and CDR2 FQGNSA. Trimming left V 5 bases short and J 7 bases short, with 15 bases between. The source of this sequence is a girl aged 10 to 17 with multiple sclerosis. Here the sequenced sample was blood, taken after autologous hematopoietic stem cell transplantation. This chain joins TRBV7-2 and TRBJ1-5; no definite D call. For the CDR3, the DNA is TGTGCCAGCAGCACCGGACTCTCGGGACAGCCCCAGCATTTT. Encoded protein: CASSTGLSGQPQHF.